Listed below are T cell receptor beta chains from one sample, sequenced in a study of blood T cell repertoires in COVID-19. Profiling relied on immunoSEQ multiplex PCR, and the TCRdb table lists in-frame clones only, not all of them. The sample lists 200,000 to 250,000 clones, roughly 80% occurring once. Sequenced material: peripheral blood. Receptors were obtained from a woman of 80 years or more with COVID-19, enrolled during active disease. Each CDR3 is given without its conserved first and last residue. The order of the fields is J gene, V gene, CDR3 protein.

TRBJ1-6,TRBV12-5,ASASQGNSPLH
TRBJ2-7,TRBV10-3,AIRVLAGGLYEQY
TRBJ1-3,TRBV18,ASSPPATSGNTIY
TRBJ2-1,TRBV7-3,ASSLGSGGIYNEQF
TRBJ1-2,TRBV5-1,ASSLVDRVEDGYT
TRBJ1-2,TRBV7-9,ASSIVGTGIDT
TRBJ1-1,TRBV6-5,ASRSDRARTEAF
TRBJ2-2,TRBV2,ASGSGRATGELF
TRBJ2-3,TRBV10-3,AISPSRTGNGDTQY
TRBJ2-5,TRBV2,ASSRRTSIETQY